These 7 T cell receptor beta chains were sequenced from one sample in a study of blood T cell repertoires in COVID-19. TCRdb keeps only in-frame clones here, not all; method: immunoSEQ multiplex PCR. The sample lists fewer than 350,000 clones, roughly 87% occurring once. Sequences were obtained from peripheral blood. The source of these receptors is a woman in her fifties or sixties with COVID-19, enrolled during active disease.

Only one count was recorded for this clone. The chain carries TRBV5-1 and TRBJ2-3; 7 nucleotides align to TRBD1. The CDR3 covers 15 residues. Trimming cost V 4 bases and J 0 bases; bases outside gene matches: 5. From germline, CDR1 is SGHRS and CDR2 YFSETQ. CDR3 sequence: CASSLPGGSTDTQYF. As DNA, the CDR3 is TGCGCCAGCAGCCTCCCAGGGGGAAGCACAGATACGCAGTATTTT.

The chain employs TRBV19 and TRBJ1-5, with 7 nucleotides matching TRBD1. The trim removed 0 bases at V and 7 bases at J, leaving 6 bases unmatched. Germline CDR1 and CDR2: LNHDA and SQIVND (reference sequence). The CDR3 spans 15 residues. The CDR3 DNA sequence: TGTGCCAGTAGTATAGAATCCAGGGGGAGGCAGCCCCAGCATTTT. This translates into CASSIESRGRQPQHF.

V is TRBV5-1 and J is TRBJ1-2; D ambiguous. Germline CDR1 SGHRS, CDR2 YFSETQ. The CDR3 is 13 amino acids. V shed 0 bases and J shed 8 bases, with 11 bases lying between them. For the CDR3, the DNA is TGCGCCAGCAGCTTGGTTGTAGCAAGGGGCTACACCTTC. Translating gives CASSLVVARGYTF.

The CDR3: CASRTTGTHAPLHF. In DNA form, the CDR3 reads TGTGCCAGCAGGACGACAGGGACTCACGCACCCCTCCACTTT. The V and J genes are TRBV6-5 and TRBJ1-6; 7 bases align to TRBD1. Germline CDR1 is MNHEY and CDR2 is SVGAGI. J lost 11 bases, V lost 6 bases, and 10 bases had no gene match. The CDR3 runs to 14 residues.

The chain recombines TRBV7-2 with TRBJ1-1; 7 nucleotides agree with TRBD1. This CDR3 comprises 15 residues. J lost 3 bases, V lost 5 bases, and 9 bases had no gene match. CDR1 is SGHTA, CDR2 FQGNSA, per germline. The CDR3 DNA is TGTGCCAGCAGCCCGAGGACAGGAAGGTACACTGAAGCTTTCTTT. Translating it yields CASSPRTGRYTEAFF.

The chain joins TRBV7-3 to TRBJ2-1, with D possibly TRBD2 on 5 matching bases. The germline gives CDR1 SGHTA, CDR2 FQGTGA. This CDR3 region has 16 residues. V lost 1 base and J 0 bases, leaving 10 bases between the germline ends. The CDR3 coding sequence is TGTGCCAGCAGCTTAAGCGTGGGGAGCTCCTACAATGAGCAGTTCTTC. Its protein is CASSLSVGSSYNEQFF.

The rearrangement links TRBV27 to TRBJ2-1, with D perhaps matching TRBD1 (5 bases). The V end was cut by 6 bases, the J end by 7 bases, with 10 bases between. The germline V gene encodes CDR1 MNHEY and CDR2 SMNVEV (reference sequence). This CDR3 region has 12 residues. Written as DNA, the CDR3 is TGTGCCAGCAGACCCAGGGAAAATGAGCAGTTCTTC. Amino acids: CASRPRENEQFF.